Listed below are T cell receptor beta chains from one sample, sequenced in a study of OX40 agonist ivuxolimab in advanced cancers. Sequenced by immunoSEQ multiplex PCR; TCRdb stores in-frame clones only, minus some. The sample shows about 79,000 clones, about 95% of them seen only once. This specimen was CD4+ or CD8+ T cells sorted from blood, taken in a trial of the OX40 agonist ivuxolimab. The receptors originated from an adult with an advanced solid tumor such as melanoma, head and neck, liver or kidney cancer. Both conserved end residues are part of each CDR3. D genes are given only for firm matches. Rows may omit the clone size; those that give it use once, few, many or a size class.

D,size,J,V,DNA,CDR3
TRBD1,once,TRBJ2-7,TRBV28,TGTGCCAGCAGTTTCGGACAGGGGCCCACCTACGAGCAGTACTTC,CASSFGQGPTYEQYF
NA,NA,TRBJ1-1,TRBV7-6,TGTGCCAGCAGCCCAGACATGAACACTGAAGCTTTCTTT,CASSPDMNTEAFF
NA,NA,TRBJ2-3,TRBV28,TGTGCCAGCAGTTTGAGGGCTAGCACAGATACGCAGTATTTT,CASSLRASTDTQYF
NA,NA,TRBJ2-1,TRBV4-1,TGCGCCAGCAGCAGGTCGGGAGACCTCAATGAGCAGTTCTTC,CASSRSGDLNEQFF
NA,NA,TRBJ2-4,TRBV7-6,TGTGCCAGCAGCGCGGCCCCAGGGGGGGACATTCAGTACTTC,CASSAAPGGDIQYF
NA,NA,TRBJ1-3,TRBV5-6,TGTGCCAGCAGCTTGGGCAGCTCTGGAAACACCATATATTTT,CASSLGSSGNTIYF
TRBD1,NA,TRBJ2-1,TRBV4-1,TGCGCCAGCAGCCAAGAGAGGACAGGGCGCAATGAGCAGTTCTTC,CASSQERTGRNEQFF
NA,NA,TRBJ2-1,TRBV6-5,TGTGCCAGCAGTTACGCGGAGGGACCCAATGAGCAGTTCTTC,CASSYAEGPNEQFF
NA,NA,TRBJ2-2,TRBV1,TGCACCAGCAGCCAAGTCGGGGACCTAAAATCCGGGACCGGGGAGCTGTTTTTT,CTSSQVGDLKSGTGELFF
TRBD1,NA,TRBJ2-3,TRBV9,TGTGCCAGCAGCGTAGGACAGGGAAGCACAGATACGCAGTATTTT,CASSVGQGSTDTQYF
TRBD2,NA,TRBJ2-1,TRBV2,TGTGCCAGCAGTGAAACTAGCGGGAGAGAAAATGAGCAGTTCTTC,CASSETSGRENEQFF
NA,once,TRBJ2-7,TRBV23-1,TGCGCCAGCAAGCCAGGGAGCTACGAGCAGTACTTC,CASKPGSYEQYF
TRBD2,NA,TRBJ2-7,TRBV7-9,TGTGCCAGCAGCCCACTAGCGGGAGGTAACGAGCAGTACTTC,CASSPLAGGNEQYF
NA,NA,TRBJ1-2,TRBV28,TGTGCCAGCAGTCCCCCTGGGGGGGGATATGGCTACACCTTC,CASSPPGGGYGYTF
NA,NA,TRBJ1-5,TRBV27,TGTGCCAGCAGTTTAGGACAGAGTAAACCCCAGCATTTT,CASSLGQSKPQHF
TRBD1,NA,TRBJ2-7,TRBV18,TGTGCCAGCTCACCACCCCCGACAGGGGGCACCTACGAGCAGTACTTC,CASSPPPTGGTYEQYF
NA,NA,TRBJ2-7,TRBV6-5,TGTGCCAGCAGTTATCCCAGCGCTCCCTACGAGCAGTACTTC,CASSYPSAPYEQYF
TRBD1,NA,TRBJ2-7,TRBV4-1,TGCGCCAGCAGCCAAGTTGACAGGGGCTACGAGCAGTACTTC,CASSQVDRGYEQYF
NA,NA,TRBJ2-1,TRBV27,TGTGCCAGCAGTTTATCGGGGGGCGGCTCCTACAATGAGCAGTTCTTC,CASSLSGGGSYNEQFF
NA,NA,TRBJ2-5,TRBV10-2,TGCGCCAGCAGTGATTCCGGGACCCAGTACTTC,CASSDSGTQYF
TRBD2,few,TRBJ2-7,TRBV11-1,TGTGCCAGCACCTGGGGGACTAGCGCTTACGAGCAGTACTTC,CASTWGTSAYEQYF
NA,NA,TRBJ2-7,TRBV4-1,TGCGCCAGCAGCCAAGAAGGGGCAGCCGAGCAGTACTTC,CASSQEGAAEQYF
NA,NA,TRBJ2-5,TRBV6-5,TGTGCCAGCAGCAACGGATGGAAGGAGACCCAGTACTTC,CASSNGWKETQYF
NA,NA,TRBJ2-7,TRBV27,TGTGCCAGCAGTTTGAACGGCTACGAGCAGTACTTC,CASSLNGYEQYF
NA,NA,TRBJ2-1,TRBV4-1,TGCGCCAGCAGCCAAGATTGGGGGATTGAGCAGTTCTTC,CASSQDWGIEQFF
NA,NA,TRBJ2-2,TRBV10-3,TGTGCCATCAGTGAGGACAGCCGGGGCGGGGAGCTGTTTTTT,CAISEDSRGGELFF
TRBD1,NA,TRBJ2-5,TRBV7-7,TGTGCCAGCAGCTTAGCCCCCGGACAGGGTAAAGAGACCCAGTACTTC,CASSLAPGQGKETQYF
TRBD2,NA,TRBJ2-1,TRBV7-6,TGTGCCAGCAGCATTAGCGGGAATGAGCAGTTCTTC,CASSISGNEQFF
NA,NA,TRBJ2-3,TRBV6-5,TGTGCCAGCAGGGCCATAGGGGGGGGCACAGATACGCAGTATTTT,CASRAIGGGTDTQYF
TRBD2,NA,TRBJ2-7,TRBV5-4,TGTGCCAGTAGCCCTAGCGGGAGGCCTAACTACGAGCAGTACTTC,CASSPSGRPNYEQYF
TRBD1,NA,TRBJ2-2,TRBV27,TGTGCCAGCAGTTTAATACAGGGGGACACCGGGGAGCTGTTTTTT,CASSLIQGDTGELFF
NA,NA,TRBJ1-2,TRBV28,TGTGCCAGCAGTTTCAGACTCGGGTATGGCTACACCTTC,CASSFRLGYGYTF
NA,NA,TRBJ2-3,TRBV28,TGTGCCAGCAGCCAAGGTCGAGATACGCAGTATTTT,CASSQGRDTQYF
TRBD1,NA,TRBJ2-2,TRBV29-1,TGCAGCGTTGAGGACAGGGACGCGAACACCGGGGAGCTGTTTTTT,CSVEDRDANTGELFF
NA,NA,TRBJ2-7,TRBV9,TGTGCCAGCAGCCCGCCGTGGGTTAGTGACGAGCAGTACTTC,CASSPPWVSDEQYF
NA,once,TRBJ2-5,TRBV18,TGTGCCAGCTCACCATCGACAGCAGAAGAGACCCAGTACTTC,CASSPSTAEETQYF
NA,NA,TRBJ1-5,TRBV7-6,TGTGCCAGCAGCGTTGGGGGGGCACAGCCCCAGCATTTT,CASSVGGAQPQHF
TRBD1,NA,TRBJ1-4,TRBV19,TGTGCCAGTAGTTCCGGACAGGGCAATGAAAAACTGTTTTTT,CASSSGQGNEKLFF
NA,NA,TRBJ2-7,TRBV9,TGTGCCAGCACCGGAACCGAAGGGTACGAGCAGTACTTC,CASTGTEGYEQYF
TRBD2,NA,TRBJ2-5,TRBV2,TGTGCCAGCAGTACCGGACTAGCGGGGTACCAAGAGACCCAGTACTTC,CASSTGLAGYQETQYF